Presented here are 3 T cell receptor beta chains from one specimen sequenced in a study of cytomegalovirus exposure and HLA in healthy donors. The PCR employed 60 Vbeta primers together with 13 Jbeta primers. Using immunoSEQ multiplex PCR, the repertoire was profiled, and TCRdb retains in-frame clones only, with some absent. This table has approximately 90,000 clones, around three quarters appearing once. The sample taken for sequencing was PBMCs. These receptor sequences come from a male donor in good health and CMV-seronegative.

This sequence joins TRBV18 and TRBJ1-2, with D perhaps TRBD1 (5 bases). Per the germline V gene, CDR1 is KGHSH and CDR2 is LQKENI. The germline V and J ends were trimmed by 3 bases and 4 bases, with 12 bases remaining between them. This CDR3 comprises 14 residues. CDR3 coding DNA: TGTGCCAGCTCACCGGAGACAGTGGGCTATGGCTACACCTTC. It is translated as CASSPETVGYGYTF.

The chain carries TRBV4-3 and TRBJ1-4, with D possibly TRBD1 on 5 matching bases. Trimming cost V 0 bases and J 8 bases, with 25 bases left between them. Per germline, CDR1 LGHNA and CDR2 YSLEER. The CDR3 covers 19 residues. CDR3 nucleotides: TGCGCCAGCAGCCAAGATTCTGGATTGGGCCAGGGCGTAAGGGAAAAACTGTTTTTT. Translation: CASSQDSGLGQGVREKLFF.

The chain has TRBV28 and TRBJ1-6; D is unresolved. The CDR3 runs to 16 residues. Looked up from germline, CDR1 is MDHEN and CDR2 is SYDVKM. V was shortened by 5 bases and J by 0 bases, with 11 bases between the two germline ends. CDR3 sequence reads: CASSTPQNSYNSPLHF. CDR3 coding DNA: TGTGCCAGCAGTACCCCCCAGAACTCCTATAATTCACCCCTCCACTTT.